Each of the 20 T cell receptor beta chains below was sequenced from the same sample in a study of identical twins. TCRdb re-called the 5' RACE reads through MiXCR, storing one row per CDR3 protein. The sample holds about 530,000 distinct CDR3 sequences, roughly 15% seen once. In addition, the sample was reused for a study of yellow fever vaccine responses in identical twins.

Sequenced: CD4+ T cells sorted from blood. Source of these receptors: a young woman in good health.

This chain uses TRBV12-3 or TRBV12-4 with TRBJ1-2; tentatively, D is TRBD1 (5 bases). The CDR3 contains 13 residues. V shed 2 bases and J shed 7 bases, with 11 bases lying between them. As DNA, the CDR3 is TGTGCCAGCAGTTTACGTGCCAGGGTTGGCTACACCTTC. It is translated as CASSLRARVGYTF.

A few counts support this clonotype. The gene calls are TRBV24-1 and TRBJ2-3; D might be TRBD2 (5 bases). There are 16 residues in the CDR3. Per the germline V gene, CDR1 is KGHDR and CDR2 is SFDVKD. V lost 0 bases and J lost 5, with 14 bases in between. CDR3 sequence (DNA): TGTGCCACCAGTGATTTGGATCGGGATCTTGGAGATACGCAGTATTTT. It is translated as CATSDLDRDLGDTQYF.

This rearrangement joins TRBV29-1 to TRBJ1-4, with 10 bases aligning to TRBD1. The CDR3 spans 12 residues. Germline V gives CDR1 SQVTM, CDR2 ANQGSEA. Losses at the gene ends were 7 bases for V and 8 bases for J; bases not matched to a gene: 4. Here the CDR3 DNA reads TGCAGCGCCGGGACAGGGGAGGAAAAACTGTTTTTT. Translation gives CSAGTGEEKLFF.

This chain links TRBV5-1 with TRBJ2-1, with a weak D call TRBD2 (5 bases). CDR1 and CDR2 from the germline V gene are SGHRS and YFSETQ. The CDR3 length is 16 residues. Trimming took 0 bases from V and 0 from J, leaving 10 bases between them. For the CDR3, the DNA is TGCGCCAGCAGCTTGGCTAGCCTCAGCTCCTACAATGAGCAGTTCTTC. This encodes CASSLASLSSYNEQFF.

The J gene is TRBJ2-5, the V gene TRBV27; 9 bases map to TRBD2. Germline V CDR1 and CDR2: MNHEY, SMNVEV (reference sequence). The junction had 9 bases not matched to a gene; V was cut back by 5 bases and J by 2 bases. The length of the CDR3 is 16 residues. As DNA, the CDR3 is TGTGCCAGCAGTACAAGACTAGCGGCCATACAAGAGACCCAGTACTTC. This codes for CASSTRLAAIQETQYF.

Only a few counts were recorded for this clonotype. The V gene is TRBV12-3 or TRBV12-4, the J gene TRBJ2-7; D gene uncertain. Trimming left V 5 bases short and J 4 bases short, with 15 bases between. The CDR3 runs 14 residues. CDR3 residues: CASSLAPHGYEQYV. Here the CDR3 DNA reads TGTGCCAGCAGTCTGGCCCCCCATGGGTACGAGCAGTACGTC.

The chain couples TRBV2 to TRBJ2-1, with a weak D call TRBD2 (5 bases). This CDR3 has 13 residues. Germline lookup yields CDR1 SNHLY and CDR2 FYNNEI. The V end lost 3 bases, the J end lost 8 bases, and 11 bases lay between the germline ends. The CDR3 DNA sequence: TGTGCCAGCAGTGACCGCCTAGCCCATGAGCAGTTCTTC. This gives the protein CASSDRLAHEQFF.

V gene TRBV5-1 combines with J gene TRBJ1-2, with 7 bases matching TRBD1. This CDR3 comprises 14 residues. Per the germline V gene, CDR1 is SGHRS and CDR2 is YFSETQ. Losses at the gene ends were 5 bases for V and 4 bases for J; bases not matched to a gene: 8. This CDR3 is CASSQEGQSYGYTF. The CDR3, as DNA: TGCGCCAGCAGTCAAGAGGGACAGAGCTATGGCTACACCTTC.

The CDR3 DNA reads TGTGCCAGCAGCCAAGGGACAGGGGGACGAGCTTTCTTT. It is translated as CASSQGTGGRAFF. The chain has TRBV3-1 and TRBJ1-1; 10 bases map to TRBD1. The CDR3 has 13 amino acids. Germline lookup yields CDR1 LGHDT and CDR2 YNNKEL (reference sequence). V trimming: 1 base; J trimming: 10 bases; junction bases outside the gene matches: 3.

This clonotype appeared a few times. At one end, the junction sequence differs from germline, possibly due to a read error. The V call is TRBV4-1, the J call TRBJ1-4; a possible D gene is TRBD1 (5 bases). The CDR3 loop spans 15 amino acids. Germline V gene sequence: CDR1 MGHRA, CDR2 YSYEKL. The CDR3 DNA follows: TGCGCCAGCAGCCAAGGATACGGGACTAGTGAAAAACTGTTTTTT. As protein: CASSQGYGTSEKLFF.

V usage is TRBV5-1 and J usage is TRBJ2-1; 11 bases line up with TRBD2. CDR3 size: 16 residues. V was pared by 4 bases and J by 5 bases, with 8 bases of the junction left unmatched. Germline lookup yields CDR1 SGHRS and CDR2 YFSETQ. The CDR3 reads CASSPGRLAGHNEQFF. In DNA, the CDR3 is TGCGCCAGCAGCCCGGGTCGACTAGCGGGACACAATGAGCAGTTCTTC.

The rearrangement links TRBV6-1 to TRBJ1-1; 9 bases map to TRBD1. The CDR3 is 18 residues long. Germline assignment: CDR1 MNHNS and CDR2 SASEGT. Trimming removed 5 bases from V and 1 base from J; junction bases left unmatched: 14. The CDR3 DNA is TGTGCCAGCAGTACAACTACAGGGGGCGCCTATCAGAACACTGAAGCTTTCTTT. Its protein product is CASSTTTGGAYQNTEAFF.

A few counts support this clonotype. This chain joins TRBV4-1 and TRBJ1-1; D ambiguous. From germline, CDR1 is MGHRA and CDR2 YSYEKL. Deletions cut 0 bases from V and 7 bases from J, with 15 bases between. The CDR3 totals 15 residues. The CDR3 DNA is TGCGCCAGCAGCCAAGACCCCATCCTTGGCAGTGAAGCTTTCTTT. It encodes CASSQDPILGSEAFF.

V is TRBV28 and J is TRBJ2-3; 7 nucleotides match TRBD2. V gave up 7 bases and J gave up 1 base; unmatched junction bases: 5. Germline V CDR1 and CDR2: MDHEN, SYDVKM. The CDR3 consists of 14 residues. This chain's CDR3 is CASNPAGGTDTQYF. CDR3 sequence (DNA): TGTGCCAGCAACCCCGCGGGGGGCACAGATACGCAGTATTTT.

This clonotype was counted many times. The chain carries TRBV7-2 and TRBJ1-1, with D maybe TRBD1 (6 bases). V was clipped by 3 bases and J by 4 bases, with 9 bases between them. This CDR3 has 13 amino acids. Germline assignment: CDR1 SGHTA and CDR2 FQGNSA. CDR3 protein: CASSFLRGTEAFF. CDR3 coding DNA: TGTGCCAGCAGCTTTCTCAGGGGCACTGAAGCTTTCTTT.

Here the CDR3 DNA reads TGCAGCGCGTGGGGCGGGAGGGAATACAATGAGCAGTTCTTC. Its protein is CSAWGGREYNEQFF. The chain links TRBV29-1 to TRBJ2-1, with 9 bases identical to TRBD2. Germline lookup yields CDR1 SQVTM and CDR2 ANQGSEA. CDR3 length: 14 amino acids. V shed 7 bases, J shed 4 bases, and the junction held 8 bases outside the gene matches.

This clonotype came up a few times. The chain uses TRBV5-1 and TRBJ2-3, with TRBD1 matching over 8 bases. The CDR3 extends over 13 amino acids. Germline CDR1 SGHRS, CDR2 YFSETQ. V trimming: 6 bases; J trimming: 5 bases; junction bases outside the gene matches: 5. Here the CDR3 reads CASKGQGRDTQYF. DNA for the CDR3: TGCGCCAGCAAAGGACAGGGTCGAGATACGCAGTATTTT. Supplemented by reference TRBV5-1 and TRBJ2-3, the full variable domain reads KAGVTQTPRYLIKTRGQQVTLSCSPISGHRSVSWYQQTPGQGLQFLFEYFSETQRNKGNFPGRFSGRQFSNSRSEMNVSTLELGDSALYLCASKGQGRDTQYFGPGTRLTVL.

The chain couples TRBV28 to TRBJ2-7; 12 positions agree with TRBD2. With V trimmed by 6 bases and J by 4 bases, 16 bases remained unmatched. Looked up from germline, CDR1 is MDHEN and CDR2 is SYDVKM. The CDR3 is made up of 18 amino acids. The CDR3 spells CASRDPGLAGPGFYEQYF. The CDR3 DNA follows: TGTGCCAGCAGAGATCCCGGACTAGCGGGACCTGGGTTTTACGAGCAGTACTTC.

This clonotype was seen a few times. The CDR3 region has the DNA TGCAGTGCTAGTCCCCAGGGCAATGAGCAGTTCTTC. It translates to CSASPQGNEQFF. J is TRBJ2-1 and V is TRBV20-1, with D maybe TRBD1 (5 bases). The CDR3 length is 12 residues. Trimming removed 3 bases at V and 6 bases at J, with 9 bases between. Germline lookup yields CDR1 DFQATT and CDR2 SNEGSKA (reference sequence).

A word on this clonotype: The junction shows a germline mismatch at one end, possibly a read error. V usage is TRBV3-1 and J usage is TRBJ2-1; no definite D call. The CDR3 sequence is 11 residues long. CDR1 and CDR2 (germline): LGHDT, YNNKEL (reference sequence). The DNA for the CDR3 is TGTGCCAGCAGCCAAGGTGCTGGGAAACACTTC. Amino acids: CASSQGAGKHF.